These T cell receptor beta chains were read from a single sample in a study of blood T cell repertoires in COVID-19. The protocol was immunoSEQ multiplex PCR, while the TCRdb copy is restricted to in-frame clones and leaves out a portion. This sample has 200,000 to 300,000 clones, with about 85% found just once. The specimen was peripheral blood. Source of these receptors: a man in his 60s with acute or convalescent COVID-19. The CDR3 runs from the conserved cysteine through the conserved F or W. The D gene is left open where the match is weak. Clone size is stated in some rows and not others, as once, few, many or a class when expanded.

clone_size | d_call | j_call | v_call | cdr3_aa | cdr3_nt
. | . | TRBJ2-7 | TRBV7-2 | CASSSSEFSEQYF | TGTGCCAGCAGCTCCTCGGAGTTCAGCGAGCAGTACTTC
. | TRBD1 | TRBJ2-5 | TRBV18 | CASSSGQGRQETQYF | TGTGCCAGCTCATCCGGACAGGGGAGACAAGAGACCCAGTACTTC
. | TRBD1 | TRBJ2-3 | TRBV29-1 | CSVGSRTGGADTQYF | TGCAGCGTTGGATCCCGGACAGGGGGCGCGGATACGCAGTATTTT
. | . | TRBJ1-2 | TRBV10-3 | CAISGGSNQHYGYTF | TGTGCCATCAGTGGAGGCTCGAATCAGCACTATGGCTACACCTTC
once | . | TRBJ1-6 | TRBV5-1 | CASSRGEGRLYNSPLHF | TGCGCCAGCAGCCGGGGCGAAGGGAGGCTTTATAATTCACCCCTCCACTTT
. | TRBD1 | TRBJ2-7 | TRBV4-1 | CASSPTPNRGSYEQYF | TGCGCCAGCAGCCCTACACCTAACAGGGGTTCCTACGAGCAGTACTTC
. | TRBD1 | TRBJ2-5 | TRBV4-1 | CASLNRQGSQETQYF | TGCGCCAGCCTCAATAGACAGGGGTCCCAAGAGACCCAGTACTTC
. | TRBD2 | TRBJ2-1 | TRBV7-6 | CASSLIQPGLAGYNEQFF | TGTGCCAGCAGCTTGATACAACCGGGACTAGCGGGCTACAATGAGCAGTTCTTC
. | . | TRBJ2-5 | TRBV28 | CASMHRETQYF | TGTGCCAGCATGCACCGGGAGACCCAGTACTTC
. | TRBD1 | TRBJ2-1 | TRBV29-1 | CSKGQGDEQFF | TGCAGCAAGGGACAGGGCGATGAGCAGTTCTTC
once | . | TRBJ2-2 | TRBV5-1 | CASSLAGLAGTGELFF | TGCGCCAGCAGCTTGGCCGGGCTAGCCGGCACCGGGGAGCTGTTTTTT
. | . | TRBJ1-2 | TRBV7-3 | CASSQTGQSGYTF | TGTGCCAGCAGCCAGACAGGACAATCAGGCTACACCTTC
. | TRBD1 | TRBJ1-1 | TRBV7-9 | CASSPGGRGQGTEAFF | TGTGCCAGCAGCCCAGGCGGCAGGGGGCAGGGCACTGAAGCTTTCTTT
once | . | TRBJ1-2 | TRBV30 | CAWSSGNYGYTF | TGTGCCTGGAGTTCAGGGAACTATGGCTACACCTTC
. | . | TRBJ2-3 | TRBV7-9 | CASSLAGAGSDTQYF | TGTGCCAGCAGCTTAGCGGGGGCCGGTTCAGATACGCAGTATTTT
once | TRBD2 | TRBJ2-1 | TRBV7-2 | CASSLATGGYNEQFF | TGTGCCAGCAGCTTAGCAACGGGAGGGTACAATGAGCAGTTCTTC
. | TRBD1 | TRBJ1-1 | TRBV12-3/TRBV12-4 | CASSLRTGEEAFF | TGTGCCAGCAGTCTCCGGACAGGGGAGGAAGCTTTCTTT
. | TRBD1 | TRBJ1-5 | TRBV18 | CASSPNRGSNQPQHF | TGTGCCAGCTCACCGAACAGGGGTAGCAATCAGCCCCAGCATTTT
. | . | TRBJ1-1 | TRBV2 | CASSGGRATGRGMNTEAFF | TGTGCCAGCAGTGGGGGTAGGGCAACAGGGAGGGGAATGAACACTGAAGCTTTCTTT
. | . | TRBJ1-2 | TRBV18 | CASSPGTDYGYTF | TGTGCCAGCTCACCGGGGACTGACTATGGCTACACCTTC
. | . | TRBJ2-4 | TRBV2 | CASSPGQPSGNIQYF | TGTGCCAGCAGCCCGGGACAACCTTCGGGAAACATTCAGTACTTC
once | TRBD1 | TRBJ1-5 | TRBV7-2 | CASMPAGGWSNQPQHF | TGTGCCAGCATGCCGGCAGGGGGCTGGAGCAATCAGCCCCAGCATTTT
. | . | TRBJ1-2 | TRBV27 | CASTAWQDLNYGYTF | TGTGCCAGTACCGCCTGGCAGGATCTGAACTATGGCTACACCTTC
. | TRBD1 | TRBJ1-4 | TRBV6-2/TRBV6-3 | CASSLHRSGTGIGEKLFF | TGTGCCAGCAGTTTACACCGATCTGGGACAGGGATCGGAGAAAAACTGTTTTTT
. | TRBD1 | TRBJ2-7 | TRBV29-1 | CSVGQGFYEQYF | TGCAGCGTTGGACAGGGATTCTACGAGCAGTACTTC
. | TRBD1 | TRBJ1-6 | TRBV10-2 | CASSENPGTGPNSPLHF | TGCGCCAGCAGTGAGAATCCGGGGACAGGTCCGAATTCACCCCTCCACTTT
. | TRBD1 | TRBJ1-3 | TRBV9 | CASSRLEGAPGNTIYF | TGTGCCAGCAGCCGTTTAGAGGGGGCGCCTGGAAACACCATATATTTT
. | . | TRBJ2-3 | TRBV24-1 | CATSDGTTDTQYF | TGTGCCACCAGTGATGGGACTACAGATACGCAGTATTTT
. | . | TRBJ1-2 | TRBV3-1/TRBV3-2 | CASSQDAPGGGYNYGYTF | TGTGCCAGCAGCCAAGATGCCCCGGGGGGGGGATATAACTATGGCTACACCTTC
. | . | TRBJ1-4 | TRBV6-5 | CASRTHNNEKLFF | TGTGCCAGCCGGACTCATAACAATGAAAAACTGTTTTTT
. | . | TRBJ1-4 | TRBV3-1/TRBV3-2 | CASSLHREKLFF | TGTGCCAGCAGTCTTCACCGGGAAAAACTGTTTTTT